This T cell receptor beta chain was obtained from a study of beta chain features in type 1 diabetes. Whole-study findings and limits: Across all four CD4+ subsets, people with type 1 diabetes showed modestly shorter TCRB CDR3s. TCRB rearrangement may or may not be influenced by HLA type; here this remained unresolved.

Blood was collected once per donor into heparin, averaging around 120 mL. Note on this clone: Its antigen is currently unknown.

Expressed TCRB transcripts were sequenced because the isolated RNA had all been reverse transcribed beforehand. Roughly 3.7 million reads, on average, came from each naive, central memory and regulatory T cell sample. The table came from immunoSEQ multiplex PCR; TCRdb's copy has only in-frame clones and leaves some out. The repertoire consists of over 150,000 clones, with 7.5% to 8.5% occurring once and the leading ten covering under 0.55%. V was clipped by 4 bases and J by 0 bases, with 11 bases between them. CDR3 length: 15 residues. CDR1 KGHSH and CDR2 LQKENI come from the germline V gene. The chain carries TRBV18 and TRBJ2-3, with D tentatively TRBD2 (6 bases). The TCR comes from a man younger than 30 with type 1 diabetes. The sequenced sample was central memory CD4+ T cells from blood. The DNA for the CDR3 is TGTGCCAGCTCACACCCGAGCGGGAGCACAGATACGCAGTATTTT. It codes for CASSHPSGSTDTQYF. The whole variable domain, filled in from reference TRBV18 and TRBJ2-3, reads NAGVMQNPRHLVRRRGQEARLRCSPMKGHSHVYWYRQLPEEGLKFMVYLQKENIIDESGMPKERFSAEFPKEGPSILRIQQVVRGDSAAYFCASSHPSGSTDTQYFGPGTRLTVL.